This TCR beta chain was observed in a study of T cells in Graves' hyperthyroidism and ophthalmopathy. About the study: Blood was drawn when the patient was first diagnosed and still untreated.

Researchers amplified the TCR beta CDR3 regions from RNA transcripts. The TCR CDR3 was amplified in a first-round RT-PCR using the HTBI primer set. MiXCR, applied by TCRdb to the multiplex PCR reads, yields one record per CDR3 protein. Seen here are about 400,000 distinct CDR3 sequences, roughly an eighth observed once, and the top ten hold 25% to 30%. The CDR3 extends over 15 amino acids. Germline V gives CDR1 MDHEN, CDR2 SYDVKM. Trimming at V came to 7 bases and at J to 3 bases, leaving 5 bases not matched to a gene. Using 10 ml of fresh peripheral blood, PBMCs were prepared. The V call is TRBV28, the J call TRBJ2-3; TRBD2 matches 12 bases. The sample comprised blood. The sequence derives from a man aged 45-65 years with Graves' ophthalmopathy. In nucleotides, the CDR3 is TGTGCCAGCACCTCTAGCGGGAGGGTGACAGATACGCAGTATTTT. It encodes CASTSSGRVTDTQYF.